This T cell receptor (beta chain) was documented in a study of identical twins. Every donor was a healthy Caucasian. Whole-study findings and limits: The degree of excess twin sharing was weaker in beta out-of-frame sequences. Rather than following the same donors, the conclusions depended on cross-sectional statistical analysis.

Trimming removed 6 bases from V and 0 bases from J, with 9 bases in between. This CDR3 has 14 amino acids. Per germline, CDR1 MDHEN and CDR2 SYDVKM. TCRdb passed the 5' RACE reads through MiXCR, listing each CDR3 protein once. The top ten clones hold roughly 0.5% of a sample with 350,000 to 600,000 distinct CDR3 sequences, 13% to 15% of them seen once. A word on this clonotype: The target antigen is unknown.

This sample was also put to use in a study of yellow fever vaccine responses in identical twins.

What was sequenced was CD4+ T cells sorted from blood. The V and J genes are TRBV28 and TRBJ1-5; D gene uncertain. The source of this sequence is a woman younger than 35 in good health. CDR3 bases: TGTGCCAGCAGCGAGGCGGTTAGCAATCAGCCCCAGCATTTT. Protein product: CASSEAVSNQPQHF. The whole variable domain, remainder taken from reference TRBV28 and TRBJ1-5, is DVKVTQSSRYLVKRTGEKVFLECVQDMDHENMFWYRQDPGLGLRLIYFSYDVKMKEKGDIPEGYSVSREKKERFSLILESASTNQTSMYLCASSEAVSNQPQHFGDGTRLSIL.